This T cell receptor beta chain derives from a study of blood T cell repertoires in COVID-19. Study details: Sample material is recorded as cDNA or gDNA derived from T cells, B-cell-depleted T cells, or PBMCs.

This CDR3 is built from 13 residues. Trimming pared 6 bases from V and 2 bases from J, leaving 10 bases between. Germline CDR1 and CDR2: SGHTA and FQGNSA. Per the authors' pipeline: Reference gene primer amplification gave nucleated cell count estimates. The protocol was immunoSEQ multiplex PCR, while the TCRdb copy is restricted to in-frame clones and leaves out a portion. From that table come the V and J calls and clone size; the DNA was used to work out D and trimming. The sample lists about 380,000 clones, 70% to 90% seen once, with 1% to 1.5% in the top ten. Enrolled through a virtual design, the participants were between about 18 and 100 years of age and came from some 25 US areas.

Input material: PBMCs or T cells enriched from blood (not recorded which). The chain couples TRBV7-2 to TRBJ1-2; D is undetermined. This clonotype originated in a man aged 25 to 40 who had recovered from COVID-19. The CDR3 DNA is TGTGCCAGCAGGACAACCGAGAACTATGGCTACACCTTC. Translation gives CASRTTENYGYTF.